The next 21 T cell receptor beta chains were all read from a single sample in a study of OX40 agonist ivuxolimab in advanced cancers. The library was made by the immunoSEQ multiplex PCR assay. The table was pulled from immuneACCESS by TCRdb, which kept in-frame rearrangements only. Such tables lose some clones; where checked, under half of the loss comes from unresolved V genes, and the rest has no known cause. Within this sample are 30,000 or so clones, with roughly 84% of them counted one time only. 15% to 20% of the sample rests with the top ten. The sample in question was CD4+ or CD8+ T cells sorted from blood, obtained in a trial of the OX40 agonist ivuxolimab. Source of these receptors: an adult with an advanced solid tumor such as melanoma, head and neck, liver or kidney cancer.

The CDR3 DNA follows: TGTGCCACCAGCCAGGCAGGGGCCTACGAGCAGTACTTC. It yields the protein CATSQAGAYEQYF. The rearrangement links TRBV15 to TRBJ2-7; possible D gene TRBD1, 6 bases. Trimming cost V 5 bases and J 2 bases, with 10 bases left between them. Germline V CDR1 and CDR2: LNHNV, YYDKDF (reference sequence). The CDR3 has 13 residues.

The chain has TRBV28 and TRBJ2-7; 11 nucleotides match TRBD2. The CDR3 is made up of 15 amino acids. Germline V lookup: CDR1 MDHEN, CDR2 SYDVKM. With V trimmed by 6 bases and J by 1 base, 5 bases remained unmatched. The DNA of the CDR3 is TGTGCCAGCAGCAAACTAGCGGGAGATTCCTACGAGCAGTACTTC. Translating it yields CASSKLAGDSYEQYF.

The chain is built from TRBV27 and TRBJ2-2, with D hard to call. The germline gives CDR1 MNHEY, CDR2 SMNVEV (reference sequence). Trimming left V 4 bases short and J 6 bases short, with 6 bases between. This CDR3 has 12 residues. The CDR3 sequence: CASSSFPGELFF. The CDR3 nucleotides read TGTGCCAGCAGTTCCTTCCCCGGGGAGCTGTTTTTT.

V is TRBV5-8 and J is TRBJ2-2, with a weak D call TRBD2 (6 bases). V dropped 0 bases and J dropped 6 bases, with 15 bases sitting between them. The CDR3 contains 16 residues. Germline-derived CDR1 and CDR2 are SGHTS and YDEGEE. CDR3 nucleotides: TGTGCCAGCAGCTTGGAGGGACTCCTACTGCCCGGGGAGCTGTTTTTT. Its translation: CASSLEGLLLPGELFF.

The chain is built from TRBV7-9 and TRBJ2-2; D is ambiguous. Trimming took 4 bases from V and 2 from J, leaving 2 bases between them. The germline V gene has CDR1 SEHNR and CDR2 FQNEAQ (reference sequence). The CDR3 totals 12 residues. CDR3 in DNA: TGTGCCAGCAGCTACAACACCGGGGAGCTGTTTTTT. Protein: CASSYNTGELFF.

V and J are TRBV19 and TRBJ2-7; D remains ambiguous. CDR3 size: 14 residues. V lost 10 bases and J 0 bases, leaving 16 bases between the germline ends. Germline CDR1 and CDR2: LNHDA and SQIVND (reference sequence). In DNA, the CDR3 is TGTGCCACCAGCCCCCTTTCTAGCTCCTACGAGCAGTACTTC. Translated, it gives CATSPLSSSYEQYF.

The chain has TRBV11-3 and TRBJ2-3; 7 positions agree with TRBD1. CDR1 SGHNT and CDR2 YENEEA come from the germline V gene. Trimming took 5 bases from V and 4 from J; bases not matched to a gene: 3. The CDR3 has 13 residues. CDR3 amino acids: CASSAGTADTQYF. Written as DNA, the CDR3 is TGTGCCAGCAGCGCCGGGACAGCAGATACGCAGTATTTT. Using reference TRBV11-3 and TRBJ2-3 for the parts outside the CDR3, the full variable domain is EAGVVQSPRYKIIEKKQPVAFWCNPISGHNTLYWYLQNLGQGPELLIRYENEEAVDDSQLPKDRFSAERLKGVDSTLKIQPAELGDSAVYLCASSAGTADTQYFGPGTRLTVL.

The chain employs TRBV19 and TRBJ1-3; no reliable D call. With 3 bases removed from V and 0 bases from J, the gap between germline ends came to 9 bases. From germline, CDR1 is LNHDA and CDR2 SQIVND (reference sequence). The CDR3 is 15 residues long. The CDR3 nucleotides are TGTGCCAGTAGTATCGGACCGAACTCTGGAAACACCATATATTTT. Translating it yields CASSIGPNSGNTIYF.

The chain carries TRBV23-1 and TRBJ1-2, with TRBD1 identical over 9 bases. TRBV23-1 is an open reading frame, and its role is uncertain. The ends lost 3 bases at V and 7 bases at J; junction bases unmatched: 6. The CDR3 covers 14 residues. DNA for the CDR3: TGCGCCAGCAGTCAGGGGGACAGGGCAGGTGGCTACACCTTC. This codes for CASSQGDRAGGYTF.

This chain connects TRBV6-1 to TRBJ2-7; 13 bases are shared with TRBD2. This CDR3 is 14 amino acids long. The germline V gene has CDR1 MNHNS and CDR2 SASEGT. The junction had 4 bases not matched to a gene; V was cut back by 6 bases and J by 5 bases. CDR3 sequence reads: CASRGTSGIHEQYF. For the CDR3, the DNA is TGTGCCAGCAGAGGGACTAGCGGGATCCACGAGCAGTACTTC.

The chain recombines TRBV7-2 with TRBJ2-7; D is unresolved. This CDR3 has 12 residues. Deletions cut 5 bases from V and 7 bases from J, with 12 bases between. CDR1 is SGHTA and CDR2 is FQGNSA in the germline V gene. In nucleotides, the CDR3 is TGTGCCAGCAGCCAGCCCTTGGGAGAGCAGTACTTC. Residues: CASSQPLGEQYF.

CDR3 region: CASAGDTDTQYF. The CDR3 DNA sequence: TGTGCCAGCGCCGGGGACACAGATACGCAGTATTTT. The genes are TRBV6-6 and TRBJ2-3, with D possibly TRBD2 on 5 matching bases. This CDR3 is 12 amino acids long. Trimming shortened V by 8 bases and J by 2 bases, and 8 bases separated the two germline ends. CDR1 and CDR2 from the germline V gene are MNHNY and SVGAGI (reference sequence).

The chain is built from TRBV6-5 and TRBJ2-7, with no clear D. V was shortened by 2 bases and J by 0 bases, with 11 bases between the two germline ends. The CDR3 runs to 15 residues. Per germline, CDR1 MNHEY and CDR2 SVGAGI. CDR3 sequence reads: CASSYMPGSSYEQYF. Here the CDR3 DNA reads TGTGCCAGCAGTTACATGCCAGGAAGCTCCTACGAGCAGTACTTC.

This clone has just one count. V and J are TRBV9 and TRBJ2-3, with TRBD1 identical over 9 bases. The CDR3 runs 16 residues. Germline assignment: CDR1 SGDLS and CDR2 YYNGEE. After removal of 3 bases from V and 2 bases from J, the junction contained 7 bases not matched to a gene. Here the CDR3 reads CASSGGTGGFTDTQYF. The CDR3, as DNA: TGTGCCAGCAGCGGGGGCACAGGGGGCTTCACAGATACGCAGTATTTT.

CDR3 sequence reads: CSVEGLGTGYLETEAFF. CDR3 nucleotide sequence: TGCAGCGTTGAAGGCCTTGGGACAGGGTATCTAGAGACTGAAGCTTTCTTT. The chain employs TRBV29-1 and TRBJ1-1; 9 bases match TRBD1. This CDR3 spans 17 amino acids. J lost 5 bases, V lost 1 base, and 14 bases had no gene match. The germline V gene has CDR1 SQVTM and CDR2 ANQGSEA.

The rearrangement joins TRBV28 to TRBJ1-5; the D gene is possibly TRBD1 (5 bases). The V gene's germline CDR1 is MDHEN and CDR2 SYDVKM. V lost 2 bases, J lost 6 bases, and 8 bases lay in between. This CDR3 has 13 residues. The CDR3 DNA is TGTGCCAGCAGTTTAAATGGGGCTCAGCCCCAGCATTTT. Its translation: CASSLNGAQPQHF.

This clone has just one count. The rearrangement links TRBV19 to TRBJ2-7; D remains ambiguous. CDR1 is LNHDA and CDR2 is SQIVND in the germline V gene (reference sequence). The CDR3 is 15 amino acids. The germline V and J ends were trimmed by 7 bases and 7 bases, with 23 bases remaining between them. The CDR3 is CASTPRAGYSQEQYF. CDR3 bases: TGTGCCAGTACACCAAGGGCAGGATATTCTCAAGAGCAGTACTTC.

V is TRBV2 and J is TRBJ2-3; 10 bases line up with TRBD2. The CDR3 has 17 residues. V lost 2 bases, J lost 2 bases, and 7 bases stayed unmatched. CDR1 and CDR2 (germline): SNHLY, FYNNEI. The CDR3 region is CASSETVAGGLTDTQYF. DNA of the CDR3: TGTGCCAGCAGTGAAACGGTAGCGGGGGGCCTCACAGATACGCAGTATTTT.

The V call is TRBV4-2, the J call TRBJ2-3; maybe TRBD2 (5 bases). The CDR3 consists of 15 residues. V lost 2 bases and J lost 0, with 9 bases in between. Germline loops: CDR1 LGHNA, CDR2 YNFKEQ. The CDR3 region has the DNA TGTGCCAGCAGCCAACGGACTTCTAGCACAGATACGCAGTATTTT. This translates into CASSQRTSSTDTQYF.

V usage is TRBV7-8 and J usage is TRBJ2-3; D not resolved. The CDR3 is made up of 14 amino acids. Germline assignment: CDR1 SGHVS and CDR2 FQNEAQ. Trimming cost V 1 base and J 2 bases, with 7 bases left between them. Written as DNA, the CDR3 is TGTGCCAGCAGCTTAGGGCTCTACACAGATACGCAGTATTTT. It encodes CASSLGLYTDTQYF.

This chain links TRBV7-6 with TRBJ2-1, with 13 positions matching TRBD2. This CDR3 is 20 amino acids long. V was clipped by 4 bases and J by 1 base; unmatched bases: 13. CDR1 is SGHVS, CDR2 FNYEAQ, per germline. For the CDR3, the DNA is TGTGCCAGCAGCTCCGTCCCAGCCCGACTAGCGGGAGGTTCCTACAATGAGCAGTTCTTC. Amino acid sequence: CASSSVPARLAGGSYNEQFF.